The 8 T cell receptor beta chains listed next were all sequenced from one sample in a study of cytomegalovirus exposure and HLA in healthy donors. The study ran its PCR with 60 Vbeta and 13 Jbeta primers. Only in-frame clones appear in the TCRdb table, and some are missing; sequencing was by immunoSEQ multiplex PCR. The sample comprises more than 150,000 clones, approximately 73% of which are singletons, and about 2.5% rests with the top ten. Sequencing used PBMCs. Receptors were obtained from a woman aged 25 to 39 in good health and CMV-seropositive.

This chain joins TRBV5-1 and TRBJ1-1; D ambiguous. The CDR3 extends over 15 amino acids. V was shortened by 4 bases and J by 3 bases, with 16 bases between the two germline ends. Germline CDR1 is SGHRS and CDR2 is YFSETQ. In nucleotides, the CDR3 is TGCGCCAGCAGCCCTCTGGCGACACTAGACACTGAAGCTTTCTTT. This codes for CASSPLATLDTEAFF.

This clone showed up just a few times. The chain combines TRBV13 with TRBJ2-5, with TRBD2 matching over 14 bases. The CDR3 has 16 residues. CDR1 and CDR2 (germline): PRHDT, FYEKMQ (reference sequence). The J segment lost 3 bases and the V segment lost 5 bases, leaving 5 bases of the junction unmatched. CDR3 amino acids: CASSPSGLAGEETQYF. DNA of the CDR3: TGTGCCAGCAGCCCTTCGGGACTAGCGGGGGAAGAGACCCAGTACTTC.

The CDR3 region is CASSRWPGEGYEQYF. The DNA for the CDR3 is TGTGCCAGCAGCCGTTGGCCGGGGGAAGGTTACGAGCAGTACTTC. The gene calls are TRBV7-2 and TRBJ2-7; the D gene is possibly TRBD2 (6 bases). Germline-derived CDR1 and CDR2 are SGHTA and FQGNSA. V was pared by 5 bases and J by 4 bases, with 18 bases between. This CDR3 is 15 amino acids long.

Here the CDR3 reads CASSSGTGNTGELFF. The CDR3 nucleotides read TGTGCCAGCAGCTCCGGGACAGGGAACACCGGGGAGCTGTTTTTT. V gene TRBV7-9 combines with J gene TRBJ2-2; 8 nucleotides align to TRBD1. Germline loops: CDR1 SEHNR, CDR2 FQNEAQ (reference sequence). The trim removed 4 bases at V and 1 base at J, leaving 2 bases unmatched. The CDR3 has 15 residues.

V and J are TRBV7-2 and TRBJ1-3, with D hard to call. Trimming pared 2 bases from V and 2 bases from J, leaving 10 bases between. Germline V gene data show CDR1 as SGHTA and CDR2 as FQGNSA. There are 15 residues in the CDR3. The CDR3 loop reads CASSLRSGTGNTIYF. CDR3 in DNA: TGTGCCAGCAGCTTACGTAGCGGGACTGGAAACACCATATATTTT.

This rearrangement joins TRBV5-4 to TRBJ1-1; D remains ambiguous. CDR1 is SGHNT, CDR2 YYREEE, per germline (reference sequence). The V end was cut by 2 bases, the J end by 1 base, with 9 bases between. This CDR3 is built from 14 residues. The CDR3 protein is CASSFITENTEAFF. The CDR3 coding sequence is TGTGCCAGCAGCTTTATAACAGAGAACACTGAAGCTTTCTTT.

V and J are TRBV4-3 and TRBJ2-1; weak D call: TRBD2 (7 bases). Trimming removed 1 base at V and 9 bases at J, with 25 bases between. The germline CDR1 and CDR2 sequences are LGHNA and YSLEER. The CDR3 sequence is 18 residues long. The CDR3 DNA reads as TGCGCCAGCAGCCAAGTCGGGTGGGGGGGCCGATCGTACGGTGAGCAGTTCTTC. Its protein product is CASSQVGWGGRSYGEQFF.

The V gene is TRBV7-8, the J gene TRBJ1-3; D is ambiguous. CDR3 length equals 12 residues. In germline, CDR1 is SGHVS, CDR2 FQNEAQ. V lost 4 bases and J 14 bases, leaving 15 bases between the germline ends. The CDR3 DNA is TGTGCCAGCAGCTCTAGAGGGAGAGACGTATATTTT. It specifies CASSSRGRDVYF. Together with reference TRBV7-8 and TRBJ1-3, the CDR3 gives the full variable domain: GAGVSQSPRYKVAKRGQDVALRCDPISGHVSLFWYQQALGQGPEFLTYFQNEAQLDKSGLPSDRFFAERPEGSVSTLKIQRTQQEDSAVYLCASSSRGRDVYFGEGSWLTVV.